This T cell receptor beta chain derives from a study of T cell repertoires in cytomegalovirus infection. The overall study: Selection of CMV epitopes for the study included recently identified HLA-C-restricted and well-studied HLA-B-restricted ones. TCR beta signatures that were public indicated CMV infection and matching HLA type. Study conclusions and caveats: Based on cumulative public TCR beta family frequency, carriers of CMV plus the relevant HLA were identified. CMV-specific HLA-C-restricted TCR beta clonotypes dominated the ex vivo response.

Turning to this clonotype: Its antigen is not known.

MiXCR, applied by TCRdb to the reads, yields one record per CDR3 protein. Here the sample spans some 560,000 distinct CDR3 sequences, approximately 40% being singletons. Germline assignment: CDR1 MNHNS and CDR2 SASEGT. The CDR3 extends over 17 amino acids. J gave up 9 bases and V 2 bases, and 9 bases lay outside the gene matches. This chain joins TRBV6-1 and TRBJ1-6, with 11 bases fitting TRBD1. The material sequenced was cultured PBMCs, taken from culture after CMV antigen stimulation. The receptor's source is a human donor in good health (CMV status not recorded). Some clones in this sample may be carry-over from other donors' samples. This CDR3 is CASSEWGQGGSISPLHF. The DNA of the CDR3 is TGTGCCAGCAGTGAATGGGGACAGGGGGGTTCCATTTCACCCCTCCACTTT.